These 23 T cell receptor beta chains were sequenced from one sample in a study of T cells in Graves' hyperthyroidism and ophthalmopathy (dated by TCRdb to the late 2010s). Preparation of the library involved multiplex PCR. TCRdb shows the sequencer as Illumina HiSeq 2000. The TCR beta CDR3 regions were amplified from RNA transcripts. The first round of RT-PCR for the TCR CDR3 was performed with the HTBI primer set and the Qiagen OneStep RT-PCR kit. TCRdb reworked the public reads: Q25 trimming with fastp, MiXCR clone assembly, productive beta chains retained. Rows with one shared CDR3 protein collapse into an entry with the most common genes and DNA. In all, the sample holds 550,000 to 700,000 distinct CDR3 sequences, and just over 45% of those were seen once. The ten largest clones take up over 15% of the sample. Material for sequencing was peripheral blood or thyroid tissue (not recorded which). Receptor source: an adult woman with Graves' disease, either hyperthyroidism or ophthalmopathy (not recorded which).

In this sample, this clonotype turned up many times. The J gene is TRBJ2-7, the V gene TRBV7-9, with a tentative D call TRBD1 (6 bases). V lost 4 bases, J lost 2 bases, and 12 bases lay in between. CDR1 SEHNR and CDR2 FQNEAQ come from the germline V gene (reference sequence). The CDR3 runs 14 residues. CDR3 loop: CASSSVDSAYEQYF. The CDR3 DNA is TGTGCCAGCAGCTCTGTGGACAGCGCCTACGAGCAGTACTTC.

The chain combines TRBV30 with TRBJ2-7; 10 bases map to TRBD2. The V gene end was trimmed by 2 bases and the J gene end by 2 bases; junction bases not matched to a gene: 9. Per germline, CDR1 GTSNPN and CDR2 SVGIG (reference sequence). This CDR3 comprises 16 residues. CDR3 nucleotides: TGTGCCTGGAGTAAACCGGGACTAGCGCGTACCTACGAGCAGTACTTC. The encoded protein is CAWSKPGLARTYEQYF.

This clonotype came up many times. This rearrangement joins TRBV13 to TRBJ2-7; the D gene could be TRBD1 or TRBD2 (7 bases each). Trimming left V 5 bases short and J 2 bases short, with 13 bases between. The CDR3 sequence is 14 residues long. Germline assignment: CDR1 PRHDT and CDR2 FYEKMQ (reference sequence). DNA for the CDR3: TGTGCCAGCAGCCAGGGGGGGGAAACCTACGAGCAGTACTTC. Amino acids: CASSQGGETYEQYF.

This clonotype was observed at least ten times. The V gene is TRBV2, the J gene TRBJ2-6, with TRBD1 matching over 10 bases. This CDR3 is built from 14 residues. Unmatched junction bases numbered 3, after V lost 6 bases and J lost 7 bases. The V gene's germline CDR1 is SNHLY and CDR2 FYNNEI. CDR3 nucleotide sequence: TGTGCCAGCAGGAGGGACAGGGGAGCCAACGTCCTGACTTTC. The encoded protein is CASRRDRGANVLTF.

This clonotype was observed many times. The rearrangement links TRBV7-9 to TRBJ2-2; TRBD1 agrees at 11 bases. V was clipped by 6 bases and J by 4 bases; unmatched bases: 7. The CDR3 runs 16 residues. CDR1 is SEHNR and CDR2 is FQNEAQ in the germline V gene (reference sequence). The CDR3 DNA sequence: TGTGCCAGCAGGTCCGGACAGGGGGCGAGCACCGGGGAGCTGTTTTTT. Residues: CASRSGQGASTGELFF.

V and J are TRBV7-9 and TRBJ1-6; a possible D gene is TRBD1 (6 bases). Germline V gene data show CDR1 as SEHNR and CDR2 as FQNEAQ (reference sequence). Between the trimmed V and J ends, which lost 5 bases and 0 bases, there was a span of 11 bases. CDR3 length: 16 amino acids. CDR3 loop: CASSPRGSSYNSPLHF. The CDR3 coding sequence is TGTGCCAGCAGCCCAAGGGGGAGCTCCTATAATTCACCCCTCCACTTT.

Notes on this clonotype: The DNA is left out, because the CDR3 cannot be placed on it with certainty; the CDR3 is given as TCRdb lists it. This chain links TRBV11-2 with TRBJ1-2. The CDR3 adds up to 22 amino acids, both ends counted. Germline assignment: CDR1 SGHAT and CDR2 FQNNGV. CDR3 region: CASSFYICSATTPKHRPYGYTF.

The chain has TRBV12-3 or TRBV12-4 and TRBJ1-5, with a possible D match to TRBD1 (6 bases). This CDR3 contains 13 residues. Trimming shortened V by 3 bases and J by 7 bases, and 10 bases separated the two germline ends. The CDR3 nucleotides are TGTGCCAGCAGTTTTTTCCAGGGGCAGCCCCAGCATTTT. It encodes CASSFFQGQPQHF.

This clonotype has a count of ten or more. The rearrangement uses TRBV6-2 or TRBV6-3 and TRBJ1-5, with D unresolved. Germline CDR1 reads MNHEY; CDR2 reads SVGEGT. V lost 8 bases and J 3 bases, leaving 8 bases between the germline ends. CDR3 length: 12 amino acids. The CDR3 loop is CASGRFNQPQHF. The CDR3 nucleotides read TGTGCCAGCGGACGGTTCAATCAGCCCCAGCATTTT.

About this clonotype itself: A junction boundary mismatches the germline segment, possibly from a read error. The rearrangement uses TRBV7-9 and TRBJ1-1; possible D gene TRBD1, 5 bases. Germline assignment: CDR1 SEHNR and CDR2 FQNEAQ (reference sequence). The CDR3 is 14 residues long. The CDR3 loop is CANRDGGPSTETFF. The DNA of the CDR3 is TGTGCCAACCGGGACGGGGGTCCTAGCACTGAAACTTTCTTT. The full variable domain, completed using reference TRBV7-9 and TRBJ1-1, is DTGVSQNPRHKITKRGQNVTFRCDPISEHNRLYWYRQTLGQGPEFLTYFQNEAQLEKSRLLSDRFSAERPKGSFSTLEIQRTEQGDSAMYLCANRDGGPSTETFFGQGTRLTVV.

This clonotype was recorded many times. The chain is built from TRBV7-9 and TRBJ1-5; TRBD1 matches at 7 bases. Germline V gives CDR1 SEHNR, CDR2 FQNEAQ (reference sequence). The J segment lost 7 bases and the V segment lost 1 base, leaving 1 base of the junction unmatched. The CDR3 has 13 residues. The CDR3 here is CASSLGGQQPQHF. CDR3 bases: TGTGCCAGCAGCTTAGGGGGACAGCAGCCCCAGCATTTT.

This clonotype was recorded many times. The chain has TRBV7-9 and TRBJ1-6; D gene uncertain. Trimming took 4 bases from V and 4 from J, leaving 8 bases between them. The germline CDR1 and CDR2 sequences are SEHNR and FQNEAQ (reference sequence). The CDR3 has 14 residues. The CDR3 DNA sequence: TGTGCCAGCAGCTCCGCGGGGTATAATTCACCCCTCCACTTT. Translating gives CASSSAGYNSPLHF.

In its sample, this clonotype was seen once. The rearrangement joins TRBV15 to TRBJ2-2, with TRBD2 matching 7 bases. The CDR3 totals 14 residues. The junction had 4 bases not matched to a gene; V was cut back by 3 bases and J by 6 bases. CDR1 and CDR2 (germline): LNHNV, YYDKDF (reference sequence). CDR3 nucleotide sequence: TGTGCCACCAGCAGGCTTGGGGGGGCCGGGGAGCTGTTTTTT. Protein product: CATSRLGGAGELFF.

This clonotype was seen a few times. The chain uses TRBV18 and TRBJ1-2; maybe TRBD1 (6 bases). CDR3 size: 15 residues. The V end was cut by 2 bases, the J end by 4 bases, with 14 bases between. CDR1 and CDR2 from the germline V gene are KGHSH and LQKENI. The CDR3 coding sequence is TGTGCCAGCTCACCAAATCAGGGGCGTCTCTATGGCTACACCTTC. Amino acid sequence: CASSPNQGRLYGYTF.

CDR3 protein: CASGKAHRQETQYF. Written as DNA, the CDR3 is TGTGCTTCCGGAAAGGCTCACCGGCAAGAGACCCAGTACTTC. The J gene is TRBJ2-5, the V gene TRBV30; D unclear. The CDR3 spans 14 residues. The germline V gene has CDR1 GTSNPN and CDR2 SVGIG (reference sequence). Drawing the rest from reference TRBV30 and TRBJ2-5, the complete variable domain is SQTIHQWPATLVQPVGSPLSLECTVEGTSNPNLYWYRQAAGRGLQLLFYSVGIGQISSEVPQNLSASRPQDRQFILSSKKLLLSDSGFYLCASGKAHRQETQYFGPGTRLLVL.

This clonotype was recorded many times. V is TRBV4-1 and J is TRBJ1-3; D remains unclear. Germline CDR1 and CDR2: MGHRA and YSYEKL. Trimming removed 4 bases at V and 0 bases at J, with 10 bases between. This CDR3 is 15 amino acids long. CDR3 coding DNA: TGCGCCAGCAGCCTTTGGTGGAGCTCTGGAAACACCATATATTTT. This gives the protein CASSLWWSSGNTIYF.

This clonotype occurred many times. The rearrangement links TRBV11-2 to TRBJ1-2; unclear D gene. CDR3 length: 14 residues. The V gene lost 0 bases and the J gene lost 1 base, with 6 bases spanning the gap. Per the germline V gene, CDR1 is SGHAT and CDR2 is FQNNGV. The CDR3 sequence: CASSLDGDNYGYTF. The CDR3 coding sequence is TGTGCCAGCAGCTTAGATGGGGATAACTATGGCTACACCTTC.

V and J are TRBV9 and TRBJ1-2; possible D gene TRBD1, 5 bases. Trimming left V 0 bases short and J 6 bases short, with 12 bases between. The CDR3 has 14 amino acids. The germline V gene encodes CDR1 SGDLS and CDR2 YYNGEE. This CDR3 is CASSVAGTGNGYTF. CDR3 coding DNA: TGTGCCAGCAGCGTAGCAGGGACTGGGAATGGCTACACCTTC.

The CDR3 sequence: CSAIGLAGWADTQYF. Written as DNA, the CDR3 is TGCAGTGCTATCGGACTAGCGGGATGGGCAGATACGCAGTATTTT. The V and J genes are TRBV20-1 and TRBJ2-3; TRBD2 aligns across 12 bases. Germline CDR1 and CDR2: DFQATT and SNEGSKA (reference sequence). The length of the CDR3 is 15 residues. With 4 bases clipped from V and 4 bases from J, the junction kept 6 bases outside the gene matches.

This clonotype occurred many times. This rearrangement joins TRBV20-1 to TRBJ1-1, with no clear D. The CDR3 is made up of 13 amino acids. Trimming took 2 bases from V and 1 from J, leaving 8 bases between them. Germline CDR1 is DFQATT and CDR2 is SNEGSKA (reference sequence). The CDR3 reads CSARQSGNTEAFF. DNA for the CDR3: TGCAGTGCTAGACAGAGCGGGAACACTGAAGCTTTCTTT.

This clonotype was counted many times. The gene calls are TRBV12-3 or TRBV12-4 and TRBJ1-2, with TRBD1 matching over 8 bases. The CDR3 extends over 13 amino acids. V lost 5 bases and J lost 8; bases outside the gene matches: 7. CDR3 DNA sequence: TGTGCCAGCAGTCCACAGGGGGAGAACGGCTACACCTTC. This codes for CASSPQGENGYTF.

This clonotype came up many times. The gene calls are TRBV20-1 and TRBJ2-2, with a weak D call TRBD2 (5 bases). The CDR3 extends over 14 amino acids. Germline values: CDR1 DFQATT, CDR2 SNEGSKA (reference sequence). Trimming pared 1 base from V and 2 bases from J, leaving 8 bases between. CDR3 bases: TGCAGTGCTAGAGTAGCGCTAAACACCGGGGAGCTGTTTTTT. Protein product: CSARVALNTGELFF.

This clonotype was counted ten times or more. The V gene is TRBV5-5, the J gene TRBJ2-5; D could derive from TRBD1 or TRBD2 (5 bases each). V was cut by 5 bases and J by 5 bases, with 16 bases left in between. The CDR3 sequence is 14 residues long. Germline V gene data show CDR1 as SGHKS and CDR2 as YYEKEE (reference sequence). In DNA form, the CDR3 reads TGTGCCAGCAGATCATATGGGACGGAGGAGACCCAGTACTTC. Protein product: CASRSYGTEETQYF.